Shown below are 12 T cell receptor beta chains from a single sample sequenced in a study of shared clonotypes between healthy human individuals. Terminally differentiated effector memory CD45RA+ cells were excluded by CCR7 positive selection of CD45RO-negative cells. Libraries were prepared by immunoSEQ multiplex PCR; TCRdb keeps only in-frame clonotypes and omits some of them. Among 550,000 to 750,000 clones listed, roughly nine tenths were seen once. The sequenced sample was naive CD8+ T cells sorted from blood. All receptors come from a man aged 25-45 years in good health.

This clone was detected many times. The CDR3 DNA reads as TGTGCCAGCAGTGACTCGTCTAATATGGAGCAGTTCTTC. Its translation is CASSDSSNMEQFF. The chain combines TRBV6-4 with TRBJ2-1; D uncertain. Trimming cost V 0 bases and J 10 bases, with 10 bases left between them. CDR1 is MRHNA, CDR2 SNTAGT, per germline. The length of the CDR3 is 13 residues.

The chain carries TRBV19 and TRBJ1-5; D unclear. Germline lookup yields CDR1 LNHDA and CDR2 SQIVND (reference sequence). CDR3 length: 18 residues. The V end was cut by 5 bases, the J end by 3 bases, with 23 bases between. The CDR3 region is CASSSVWRSGRINQPQHF. DNA of the CDR3: TGTGCCAGTAGTTCCGTTTGGCGATCCGGGCGAATCAATCAGCCCCAGCATTTT. The full variable domain, rest sourced from reference TRBV19 and TRBJ1-5, is DGGITQSPKYLFRKEGQNVTLSCEQNLNHDAMYWYRQDPGQGLRLIYYSQIVNDFQKGDIAEGYSVSREKKESFPLTVTSAQKNPTAFYLCASSSVWRSGRINQPQHFGDGTRLSIL.

V is TRBV29-1 and J is TRBJ2-5; D is possibly TRBD1 (6 bases). Germline V gene sequence: CDR1 SQVTM, CDR2 ANQGSEA. The CDR3 covers 15 residues. The V end lost 0 bases, the J end lost 6 bases, and 17 bases lay between the germline ends. The CDR3 nucleotides read TGCAGCGTTGAAGATCGACAGGCCACCGTCCAGACCCAGTACTTC. Translating it yields CSVEDRQATVQTQYF. Based on the CDR3 plus reference TRBV29-1 and TRBJ2-5, the full variable domain is SAVISQKPSRDICQRGTSLTIQCQVDSQVTMMFWYRQQPGQSLTLIATANQGSEATYESGFVIDKFPISRPNLTFSTLTVSNMSPEDSSIYLCSVEDRQATVQTQYFGPGTRLLVL.

This chain uses TRBV6-1 with TRBJ2-5; 7 bases fit TRBD1. CDR1 is MNHNS, CDR2 SASEGT, per germline. V shed 3 bases and J 5 bases; nucleotides not matched to a gene: 12. CDR3 length equals 16 residues. Written as DNA, the CDR3 is TGTGCCAGCAGTGATGACAGGTCAGGGGGACGGGAGACCCAGTACTTC. Translation: CASSDDRSGGRETQYF.

This clone was detected once. This chain joins TRBV19 and TRBJ1-1, with D tentatively TRBD1 (5 bases). The CDR3 is 14 residues long. Germline V gene lookup returns CDR1 LNHDA and CDR2 SQIVND (reference sequence). V was pared by 7 bases and J by 7 bases, with 19 bases between. CDR3 coding DNA: TGTGCCAGTACCATGGGTCTGGGGACGGGTGAAGCTTTCTTT. This sequence encodes CASTMGLGTGEAFF. Full variable domain (remainder filled in from reference TRBV19 and TRBJ1-1): DGGITQSPKYLFRKEGQNVTLSCEQNLNHDAMYWYRQDPGQGLRLIYYSQIVNDFQKGDIAEGYSVSREKKESFPLTVTSAQKNPTAFYLCASTMGLGTGEAFFGQGTRLTVV.

This rearrangement joins TRBV2 to TRBJ2-3, with D tentatively TRBD1 or TRBD2 (6 bases each). This CDR3 comprises 13 residues. Germline CDR1 SNHLY, CDR2 FYNNEI. Trimming removed 7 bases from V and 6 bases from J, with 14 bases in between. The DNA of the CDR3 is TGTGCCAGCAACGGGGGACATTCGGATACGCAGTATTTT. Translating gives CASNGGHSDTQYF.

V and J are TRBV2 and TRBJ2-7; 11 positions match TRBD2. Trimming at V came to 6 bases and at J to 4 bases, leaving 11 bases not matched to a gene. This CDR3 has 16 residues. CDR1 and CDR2 from the germline V gene are SNHLY and FYNNEI. The CDR3: CASRPPDSGRGYEQYF. The CDR3 region has the DNA TGTGCCAGCAGACCCCCAGATAGCGGGAGGGGATACGAGCAGTACTTC.

This clone turned up a few times. This sequence joins TRBV25-1 and TRBJ2-7; D is unresolved. The ends were cut back, 4 bases at V and 5 bases at J, with 6 bases in the middle. Germline V lookup: CDR1 MGHDK, CDR2 SYGVNS. CDR3 length: 11 amino acids. The CDR3 here is CASSVTHEQYF. The CDR3 nucleotides are TGTGCCAGCAGTGTAACCCACGAGCAGTACTTC.

V usage is TRBV28 and J usage is TRBJ2-1; 11 bases align to TRBD2. CDR1 is MDHEN and CDR2 is SYDVKM in the germline V gene. The CDR3 runs to 16 residues. The V and J ends lost 6 bases and 8 bases, in that order; junction bases with no gene match: 12. CDR3 DNA: TGTGCCAGCAGCCCTATTACTAGCGGGAGTACCGATGAGCAGTTCTTC. As protein: CASSPITSGSTDEQFF.

On this clone: The sample carries other DNA sequences with the same CDR3. The chain has TRBV6-5 and TRBJ1-1, with D tentatively TRBD1 (5 bases). V lost 0 bases and J 5 bases, leaving 7 bases between the germline ends. Germline-derived CDR1 and CDR2 are MNHEY and SVGAGI. The CDR3 consists of 13 residues. CDR3 sequence (DNA): TGTGCCAGCAGTTACTCCGGGGGTACTGAAGCTTTCTTT. Its translation is CASSYSGGTEAFF.

The rearrangement joins TRBV6-5 to TRBJ1-5; no clear D gene. Germline CDR1 and CDR2: MNHEY and SVGAGI. This CDR3 is built from 13 residues. Trimming removed 5 bases at V and 3 bases at J, with 8 bases between. The CDR3 DNA follows: TGTGCCAGCAGTCCCTCCCACAATCAGCCCCAGCATTTT. Residues: CASSPSHNQPQHF.

The chain recombines TRBV7-9 with TRBJ2-3; 9 bases match TRBD2. Germline V CDR1 and CDR2: SEHNR, FQNEAQ (reference sequence). J was trimmed by 4 bases and V by 4 bases; bases with no gene match: 9. CDR3 length equals 16 residues. Here the CDR3 DNA reads TGTGCCAGCAGCTCTGGGCAGCGGGGGGTGTCAGATACGCAGTATTTT. The encoded protein is CASSSGQRGVSDTQYF.